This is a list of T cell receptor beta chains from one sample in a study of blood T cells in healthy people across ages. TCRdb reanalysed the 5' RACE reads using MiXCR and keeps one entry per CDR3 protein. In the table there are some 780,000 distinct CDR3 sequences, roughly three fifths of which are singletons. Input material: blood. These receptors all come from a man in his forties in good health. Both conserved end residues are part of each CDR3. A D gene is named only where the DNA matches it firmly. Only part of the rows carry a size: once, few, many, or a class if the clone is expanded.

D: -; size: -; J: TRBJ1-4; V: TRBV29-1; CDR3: CSVLRGSGANEKLFF; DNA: TGCAGCGTTCTACGGGGGTCAGGGGCTAATGAAAAACTGTTTTTT
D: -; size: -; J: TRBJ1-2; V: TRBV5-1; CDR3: CASSRQGRGTAGANYGYTF; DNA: TGCGCCAGCAGCCGGCAGGGGAGAGGGACTGCTGGGGCTAACTATGGCTACACCTTC
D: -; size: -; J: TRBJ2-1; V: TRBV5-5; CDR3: CASSWLASNEQFF; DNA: TGTGCCAGCAGCTGGCTAGCGAGCAATGAGCAGTTCTTC
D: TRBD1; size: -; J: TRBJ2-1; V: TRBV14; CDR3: CASSQGQGVWDEQFF; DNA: TGTGCCAGCAGCCAAGGACAGGGGGTTTGGGATGAGCAGTTCTTC
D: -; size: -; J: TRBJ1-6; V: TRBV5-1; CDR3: CASSLSGDASPLHF; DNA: TGCGCCAGCAGCTTGTCAGGGGATGCTTCACCCCTCCACTTT
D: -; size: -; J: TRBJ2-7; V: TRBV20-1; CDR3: CSARDSLSEQYF; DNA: TGCAGTGCGCGGGACTCTCTCTCCGAGCAGTACTTC
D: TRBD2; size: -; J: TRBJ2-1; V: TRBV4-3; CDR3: CASSQDGGNYNEQFF; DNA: TGCGCCAGCAGCCAAGACGGGGGGAACTACAATGAGCAGTTCTTC
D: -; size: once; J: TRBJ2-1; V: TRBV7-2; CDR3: CASSLDGRLDNEQFF; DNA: TGTGCCAGCAGCTTAGATGGTCGGCTAGACAATGAGCAGTTCTTC
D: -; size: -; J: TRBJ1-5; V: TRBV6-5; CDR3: CASSPGSNQPQHF; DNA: TGTGCCAGCAGTCCGGGGTCCAATCAGCCCCAGCATTTT
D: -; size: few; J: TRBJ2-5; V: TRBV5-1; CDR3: CASSLAFRSGQYF; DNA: TGCGCCAGCAGCTTGGCCTTCAGATCTGGCCAGTACTTC
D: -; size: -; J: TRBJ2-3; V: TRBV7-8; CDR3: CASSLSRASTDTQYF; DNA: TGTGCCAGCAGCTTATCCCGGGCTAGCACAGATACGCAGTATTTT
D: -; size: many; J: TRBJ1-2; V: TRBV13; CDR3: CASSSGMTVANYGYTF; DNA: TGTGCCAGCAGTTCCGGGATGACAGTAGCTAACTATGGCTACACCTTC
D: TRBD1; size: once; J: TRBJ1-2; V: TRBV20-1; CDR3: CSASDRGGNYGYTF; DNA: TGCAGTGCTAGTGACAGGGGAGGTAACTATGGCTACACCTTC
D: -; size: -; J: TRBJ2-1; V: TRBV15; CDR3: CATSRESNPNEQFF; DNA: TGTGCCACCAGCAGAGAGTCTAACCCCAATGAGCAGTTCTTC
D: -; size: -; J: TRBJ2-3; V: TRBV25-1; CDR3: CASSGGGIRSSTDTQYF; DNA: TGTGCCAGCAGTGGAGGGGGAATCCGGTCTAGCACAGATACGCAGTATTTT
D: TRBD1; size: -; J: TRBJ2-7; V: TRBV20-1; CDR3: CSATTTRDRGLYEQYF; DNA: TGCAGTGCTACCACTACCCGGGACAGGGGGCTCTACGAGCAGTACTTC
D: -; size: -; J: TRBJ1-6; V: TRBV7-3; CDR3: CASSLFGQGSPASPLHF; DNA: TGTGCCAGCAGCTTATTCGGCCAAGGGTCTCCGGCTTCACCCCTCCACTTT
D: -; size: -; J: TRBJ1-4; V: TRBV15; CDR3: CATSRQVGFGEKLFF; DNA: TGTGCCACCAGCAGACAGGTCGGGTTTGGGGAAAAACTGTTTTTT
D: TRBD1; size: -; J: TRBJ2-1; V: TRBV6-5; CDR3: CASSRQGWDEQFF; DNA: TGTGCCAGCAGCCGACAGGGTTGGGATGAGCAGTTCTTC
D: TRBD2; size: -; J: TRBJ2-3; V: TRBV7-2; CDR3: CASSLNAGGAPDTQYF; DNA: TGTGCCAGCAGCTTAAACGCGGGGGGGGCCCCGGATACGCAGTATTTT
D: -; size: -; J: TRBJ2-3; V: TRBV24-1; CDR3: CATSDLRDTQYF; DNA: TGTGCCACCAGTGATTTGAGGGATACGCAGTATTTT
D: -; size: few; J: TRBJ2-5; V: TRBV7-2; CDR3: CASSSPWTQETQYF; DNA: TGTGCCAGCAGCTCCCCATGGACTCAAGAGACCCAGTACTTC
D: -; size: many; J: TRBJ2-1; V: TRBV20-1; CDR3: CSARVTRRTYEQFF; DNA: TGCAGTGCTAGAGTAACGAGGCGGACGTATGAGCAGTTCTTC
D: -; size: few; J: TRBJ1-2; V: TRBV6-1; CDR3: CASSEAGHPYGYTF; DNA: TGTGCCAGCAGTGAAGCGGGGCACCCTTATGGCTACACCTTC
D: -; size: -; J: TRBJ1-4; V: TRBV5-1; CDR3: CASSLISEGKEKLFF; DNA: TGCGCCAGCAGCTTGATCTCGGAGGGGAAGGAAAAACTGTTTTTT
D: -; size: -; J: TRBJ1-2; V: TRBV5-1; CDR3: CASSLESRDLAGYTF; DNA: TGCGCCAGCAGCTTGGAGTCCCGAGACCTCGCAGGCTACACCTTC
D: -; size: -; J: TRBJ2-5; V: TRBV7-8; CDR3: CASSLARTHQETQYF; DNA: TGTGCCAGCAGCTTAGCCAGGACCCACCAAGAGACCCAGTACTTC
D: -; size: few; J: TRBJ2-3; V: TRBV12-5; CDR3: CASAGQPSTDTQYF; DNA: TGTGCTAGCGCGGGCCAGCCTAGCACAGATACGCAGTATTTT